A single sample is the source of the 27 T cell receptor beta chains below, sequenced in a study of OX40 agonist ivuxolimab in advanced cancers. The method was immunoSEQ multiplex PCR; TCRdb's version includes in-frame clones alone and lacks a portion of them. Found here are about 50,000 clones, roughly 83% of them singletons; the top ten hold about 13%. Sequencing was performed on CD4+ or CD8+ T cells sorted from blood, taken in a trial of the OX40 agonist ivuxolimab. The receptors were gathered from an adult with an advanced solid tumor such as melanoma, head and neck, liver or kidney cancer.

The chain joins TRBV7-8 to TRBJ2-1; unclear D gene. Trimming took 5 bases from V and 9 from J, leaving 8 bases between them. The CDR3 covers 11 residues. From germline, CDR1 is SGHVS and CDR2 FQNEAQ. CDR3 sequence (DNA): TGTGCCAGCAGCCAGGTTAGTGAGCAGTTCTTC. It encodes CASSQVSEQFF.

The chain joins TRBV7-6 to TRBJ2-7; D gene ambiguous. Germline-derived CDR1 and CDR2 are SGHVS and FNYEAQ. CDR3 length equals 13 residues. V shed 5 bases and J shed 6 bases, with 14 bases lying between them. The DNA for the CDR3 is TGTGCCAGCAGCCCCCGTCAAGGCGGCGAGCAGTACTTC. It yields the protein CASSPRQGGEQYF.

The DNA for the CDR3 is TGTGCCAGCACCCAGACAGGGTCGGGGGAGCAGTACTTC. Translating gives CASTQTGSGEQYF. V gene TRBV6-5 combines with J gene TRBJ2-7, with 7 bases matching TRBD1. The CDR3 is 13 amino acids. Trimming cost V 7 bases and J 7 bases; bases outside gene matches: 10. The V gene's germline CDR1 is MNHEY and CDR2 SVGAGI.

The chain employs TRBV5-1 and TRBJ2-7, with D hard to call. V was pared by 4 bases and J by 6 bases, with 14 bases between. The germline V gene has CDR1 SGHRS and CDR2 YFSETQ. The CDR3 is made up of 13 amino acids. The CDR3 coding sequence is TGCGCCAGCAGCCCTCTTGGGGTGGGCGAGCAGTACTTC. Translating gives CASSPLGVGEQYF.

This chain connects TRBV4-1 to TRBJ1-5; D possibly corresponds to TRBD1 (5 bases). Germline V gene sequence: CDR1 MGHRA, CDR2 YSYEKL. The CDR3 spans 13 residues. Trimming removed 6 bases from V and 3 bases from J, with 9 bases in between. CDR3 residues: CASSSGPNQPQHF. The CDR3 DNA reads as TGCGCCAGCAGTTCGGGGCCCAATCAGCCCCAGCATTTT.

The V and J genes are TRBV6-6 and TRBJ2-3; 7 bases map to TRBD1. The CDR3 has 13 amino acids. In germline, CDR1 is MNHNY, CDR2 SVGAGI (reference sequence). V shed 7 bases and J 5 bases; nucleotides not matched to a gene: 6. The CDR3 region is CASKLGGRDTQYF. In nucleotides, the CDR3 is TGTGCCAGCAAGCTAGGGGGCAGAGATACGCAGTATTTT.

The chain carries TRBV5-6 and TRBJ2-1; D is perhaps TRBD1 (6 bases). V shed 4 bases and J shed 6 bases, with 17 bases lying between them. The germline CDR1 and CDR2 sequences are SGHDT and YYEEEE. The CDR3 totals 15 residues. This chain's CDR3 is CASSIEDRLPNEQFF. CDR3 bases: TGTGCCAGCAGCATAGAAGACAGGCTACCCAATGAGCAGTTCTTC. Combining the CDR3 with reference TRBV5-6 and TRBJ2-1 gives the whole variable domain DAGVTQSPTHLIKTRGQQVTLRCSPKSGHDTVSWYQQALGQGPQFIFQYYEEEERQRGNFPDRFSGHQFPNYSSELNVNALLLGDSALYLCASSIEDRLPNEQFFGPGTRLTVL.

CDR3: CAWSGQNIQYF. CDR3 bases: TGTGCCTGGAGCGGCCAGAACATTCAGTACTTC. V gene TRBV30 combines with J gene TRBJ2-4; D gene uncertain. V lost 3 bases, J lost 7 bases, and 7 bases lay in between. The CDR3 consists of 11 residues. Germline CDR1 reads GTSNPN; CDR2 reads SVGIG (reference sequence).

In its sample, this clone was seen a few times. The V gene is TRBV11-2, the J gene TRBJ2-1, with a tentative D call TRBD2 (5 bases). V was clipped by 7 bases and J by 1 base, with 14 bases between them. The CDR3 has 15 amino acids. Germline CDR1 is SGHAT and CDR2 is FQNNGV. Here the CDR3 reads CASKKSTGSYNEQFF. CDR3 bases: TGTGCCAGCAAGAAATCGACGGGATCCTACAATGAGCAGTTCTTC.

This chain joins TRBV25-1 and TRBJ1-2; tentatively, D is TRBD1 (6 bases). The V end lost 5 bases, the J end lost 4 bases, and 17 bases lay between the germline ends. This CDR3 comprises 15 residues. Germline V CDR1 and CDR2: MGHDK, SYGVNS. The CDR3: CASSPHSGTLYGYTF. The CDR3 DNA reads TGTGCCAGCAGTCCTCACTCCGGGACACTCTATGGCTACACCTTC.

This chain joins TRBV5-4 and TRBJ2-2; D may be TRBD1 (6 bases). V lost 4 bases to trimming and J lost 1 base, with 14 bases between them. This CDR3 region has 16 residues. CDR1 and CDR2 from the germline V gene are SGHNT and YYREEE (reference sequence). The CDR3 DNA reads TGTGCCAGCAGCCCCGGCCAGGGGCAGAACACCGGGGAGCTGTTTTTT. Its translation is CASSPGQGQNTGELFF.

V is TRBV25-1 and J is TRBJ1-6; 8 nucleotides line up with TRBD1. CDR3 length: 14 residues. V shed 5 bases, J shed 8 bases, and the junction held 5 bases outside the gene matches. Germline values: CDR1 MGHDK, CDR2 SYGVNS. CDR3 loop: CASSQTGGDSPLHF. DNA for the CDR3: TGTGCCAGCAGTCAAACAGGGGGGGATTCACCCCTCCACTTT. The whole variable domain, filled in from reference TRBV25-1 and TRBJ1-6, reads EADIYQTPRYLVIGTGKKITLECSQTMGHDKMYWYQQDPGMELHLIHYSYGVNSTEKGDLSSESTVSRIRTEHFPLTLESARPSHTSQYLCASSQTGGDSPLHFGNGTRLTVT.

The gene calls are TRBV2 and TRBJ2-7; a weak D match, TRBD2 (6 bases). Looked up from germline, CDR1 is SNHLY and CDR2 is FYNNEI. V shed 3 bases and J shed 5 bases, with 11 bases lying between them. The CDR3 is made up of 13 amino acids. The CDR3 DNA is TGTGCCAGCAGTGATTACCGGGAGAACGAGCAGTACTTC. Translated: CASSDYRENEQYF.

The chain carries TRBV5-6 and TRBJ2-1; 9 bases are shared with TRBD2. Germline CDR1 and CDR2: SGHDT and YYEEEE. The V gene end was trimmed by 6 bases and the J gene end by 7 bases; junction bases not matched to a gene: 11. This CDR3 is 15 amino acids long. This CDR3 is CASTPGVAGENEQFF. The CDR3, as DNA: TGTGCCAGCACCCCAGGGGTAGCGGGAGAAAATGAGCAGTTCTTC.

This chain links TRBV11-3 with TRBJ2-2, with D tentatively TRBD1 or TRBD2 (5 bases each). The V end lost 5 bases, the J end lost 3 bases, and 13 bases lay between the germline ends. Germline assignment: CDR1 SGHNT and CDR2 YENEEA. The length of the CDR3 is 15 residues. The CDR3 DNA reads TGTGCCAGCAGCCAGACCGGGACGGACACCGGGGAGCTGTTTTTT. It yields the protein CASSQTGTDTGELFF.

The rearrangement links TRBV9 to TRBJ2-3, with D possibly matching TRBD2 (6 bases). Trimming shortened V by 0 bases and J by 4 bases, and 12 bases separated the two germline ends. CDR1 SGDLS and CDR2 YYNGEE come from the germline V gene. This CDR3 comprises 15 residues. CDR3 residues: CASSVGLSGPDTQYF. CDR3 nucleotides: TGTGCCAGCAGCGTAGGACTTAGCGGTCCAGATACGCAGTATTTT.

The J gene is TRBJ1-1, the V gene TRBV19, with D uncertain. The V and J ends lost 6 bases and 2 bases respectively, with 16 bases between them. The germline CDR1 and CDR2 sequences are LNHDA and SQIVND (reference sequence). The CDR3 runs 15 residues. The DNA for the CDR3 is TGTGCCAGTAGAAAGGAGGGCAGCCCTAACACTGAAGCTTTCTTT. This sequence encodes CASRKEGSPNTEAFF. The variable domain in full, with the rest retrieved from reference TRBV19 and TRBJ1-1, is DGGITQSPKYLFRKEGQNVTLSCEQNLNHDAMYWYRQDPGQGLRLIYYSQIVNDFQKGDIAEGYSVSREKKESFPLTVTSAQKNPTAFYLCASRKEGSPNTEAFFGQGTRLTVV.

The chain recombines TRBV7-2 with TRBJ2-5; no clear D gene. This CDR3 has 15 amino acids. The germline V gene encodes CDR1 SGHTA and CDR2 FQGNSA. Trimming left V 0 bases short and J 3 bases short, with 11 bases between. The chain's CDR3 is CASSLARGVEETQYF. In nucleotides, the CDR3 is TGTGCCAGCAGCTTAGCGAGAGGAGTTGAAGAGACCCAGTACTTC.

This clone was detected once. The junction and the germline gene differ at one end; a read error may be behind it. The rearrangement uses TRBV6-1 and TRBJ1-2, with 9 bases lining up with TRBD1. There are 17 residues in the CDR3. CDR1 and CDR2 from the germline V gene are MNHNS and SASEGT. The CDR3 is CASSEGGQGLGVDGYTF. The CDR3 coding sequence is TGTGCCAGCAGCGAAGGGGGACAGGGCCTTGGGGTGGATGGCTACACCTTC.

This chain connects TRBV27 to TRBJ1-4; no reliable D call. The CDR3 contains 15 residues. Germline CDR1 reads MNHEY; CDR2 reads SMNVEV (reference sequence). V lost 2 bases, J lost 3 bases, and 10 bases lay in between. This chain's CDR3 is CASSLRGLPNEKLFF. The DNA for the CDR3 is TGTGCCAGCAGTTTACGAGGGCTCCCTAATGAAAAACTGTTTTTT.

This clone was found once. V and J are TRBV18 and TRBJ1-4, with unresolved D. V gave up 2 bases and J gave up 0 bases, with 13 bases separating them. The CDR3 runs 17 residues. The germline CDR1 and CDR2 sequences are KGHSH and LQKENI. CDR3 sequence reads: CASSPLESGTTNEKLFF. The CDR3 nucleotides are TGTGCCAGCTCACCATTAGAATCGGGTACAACTAATGAAAAACTGTTTTTT.

The chain couples TRBV30 to TRBJ2-7, with no clear D. V was trimmed by 4 bases and J by 0 bases, leaving 13 bases between them. Germline CDR1 and CDR2: GTSNPN and SVGIG (reference sequence). The CDR3 has 14 residues. The CDR3 sequence: CAWIPRGNSYEQYF. CDR3 nucleotides: TGTGCCTGGATTCCCCGCGGTAACTCCTACGAGCAGTACTTC.

The chain uses TRBV6-6 and TRBJ1-1, with D possibly matching TRBD1 (5 bases). The CDR3 has 15 residues. Trimming took off 4 bases at V and 7 bases at J, with 19 bases between the two ends. Germline CDR1 and CDR2: MNHNY and SVGAGI (reference sequence). CDR3 DNA: TGTGCCAGCAGTTTCTACCCGGACAAGGGAGGTGAAGCTTTCTTT. Residues: CASSFYPDKGGEAFF.

This rearrangement joins TRBV5-1 to TRBJ2-2; either TRBD1 or TRBD2 may supply D (5 bases each). The CDR3 spans 15 residues. The germline V and J ends were trimmed by 5 bases and 1 base, with 12 bases remaining between them. Germline V gives CDR1 SGHRS, CDR2 YFSETQ. CDR3 in DNA: TGCGCCAGCAGGTACGGGACCCGGAACACCGGGGAGCTGTTTTTT. The encoded protein is CASRYGTRNTGELFF.

The chain has TRBV5-1 and TRBJ2-5, with D perhaps matching TRBD1 (6 bases). Trimming stripped 2 bases from V and 5 bases from J, with 13 bases between. Germline V gene sequence: CDR1 SGHRS, CDR2 YFSETQ. This CDR3 spans 14 amino acids. CDR3 DNA sequence: TGCGCCAGCAGCTTCAGGCAGGGGACGGAGACCCAGTACTTC. Encoded protein: CASSFRQGTETQYF.

A few counts support this clone. V is TRBV7-9 and J is TRBJ2-1; D is perhaps TRBD2 (5 bases). Trimming pared 3 bases from V and 8 bases from J, leaving 14 bases between. Germline V gene lookup returns CDR1 SEHNR and CDR2 FQNEAQ (reference sequence). This CDR3 spans 14 amino acids. CDR3 DNA: TGTGCCAGCAGCTTTACCGGCGGTAGCGATGAGCAGTTCTTC. This gives the protein CASSFTGGSDEQFF. The full variable domain, in which reference TRBV7-9 and TRBJ2-1 provide the parts outside the CDR3, is DTGVSQNPRHKITKRGQNVTFRCDPISEHNRLYWYRQTLGQGPEFLTYFQNEAQLEKSRLLSDRFSAERPKGSFSTLEIQRTEQGDSAMYLCASSFTGGSDEQFFGPGTRLTVL.

CDR3 sequence (DNA): TGTGCCAGCAGCGCCCAGGGGGGCGCCTACAATGAGCAGTTCTTC. Protein sequence: CASSAQGGAYNEQFF. This rearrangement joins TRBV6-4 to TRBJ2-1; TRBD1 might be the D (7 bases). The CDR3 has 15 amino acids. The germline V and J ends were trimmed by 6 bases and 2 bases, with 14 bases remaining between them. CDR1 and CDR2 (germline): MRHNA, SNTAGT.